This T cell receptor beta chain originates from a study of technical replicates of blood from a few donors. The protocol was immunoSEQ multiplex PCR, while the TCRdb copy is restricted to in-frame clones and leaves out a portion. The sample includes 90,000 or so clones, 95% seen only once; the top ten take under 0.4%. The junction had 3 bases not matched to a gene; V was cut back by 7 bases and J by 0 bases. The CDR3 loop spans 14 amino acids. Germline V gene data show CDR1 as MNHEY and CDR2 as SMNVEV (reference sequence). The clonotype comes from a human donor in good health. Sequenced material: T cells isolated from PBMCs. The chain joins TRBV27 to TRBJ2-1; the match to TRBD2 covers 7 bases. The CDR3 loop is CASKRGSSYNEQFF. The CDR3 DNA sequence: TGTGCCAGCAAGCGCGGGAGCTCCTACAATGAGCAGTTCTTC.